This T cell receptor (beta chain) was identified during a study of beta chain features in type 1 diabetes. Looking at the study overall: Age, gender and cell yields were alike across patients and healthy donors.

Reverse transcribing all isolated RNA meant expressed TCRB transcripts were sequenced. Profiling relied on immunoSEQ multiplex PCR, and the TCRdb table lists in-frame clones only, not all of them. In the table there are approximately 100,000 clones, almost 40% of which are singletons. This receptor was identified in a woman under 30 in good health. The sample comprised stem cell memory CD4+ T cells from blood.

The CDR3 sequence: CASSLGTSGYNEQFF. In nucleotides, the CDR3 is TGTGCCAGCAGTCTCGGGACTAGCGGTTACAATGAGCAGTTCTTC. The chain combines TRBV9 with TRBJ2-1, with 11 nucleotides matching TRBD2. J gave up 4 bases and V 5 bases, and 5 bases lay outside the gene matches. The CDR3 covers 15 residues. Germline V CDR1 and CDR2: SGDLS, YYNGEE.